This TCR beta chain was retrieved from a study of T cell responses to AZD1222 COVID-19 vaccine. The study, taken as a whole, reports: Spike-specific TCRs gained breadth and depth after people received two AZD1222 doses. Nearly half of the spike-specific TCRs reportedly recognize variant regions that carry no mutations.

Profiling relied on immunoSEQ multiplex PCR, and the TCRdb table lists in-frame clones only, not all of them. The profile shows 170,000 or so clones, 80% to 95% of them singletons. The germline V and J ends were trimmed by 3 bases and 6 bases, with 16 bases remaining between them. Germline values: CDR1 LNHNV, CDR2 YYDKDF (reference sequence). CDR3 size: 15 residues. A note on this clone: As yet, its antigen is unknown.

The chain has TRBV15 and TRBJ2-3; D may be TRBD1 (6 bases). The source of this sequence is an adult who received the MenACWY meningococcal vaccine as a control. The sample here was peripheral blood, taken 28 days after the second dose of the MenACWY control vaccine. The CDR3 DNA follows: TGTGCCACCAGCAGGAGACAGGTCCCTCTGGATACGCAGTATTTT. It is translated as CATSRRQVPLDTQYF.